This is a list of T cell receptor beta chains from one sample in a study of T cell repertoires in cytomegalovirus infection. TCRdb re-analysed the reads in MiXCR, keeping a single row per CDR3 protein. Of tens of thousands of distinct CDR3 sequences in the sample, 20% to 25% are singletons; the top ten hold roughly two thirds. The antigens these receptors bind are not known. This specimen consisted of CD8+ T cells from cultured PBMCs, obtained from culture after CMV antigen stimulation. All receptors come from a human donor in good health (CMV status not recorded). Some clones in this sample may be carry-over from other donors' samples. Both conserved end residues are part of each CDR3. Fields, in order: clone size, V gene, J gene, D gene, CDR3 DNA, CDR3 protein. D genes are given only for firm matches. For some rows the clone size is stated as once, few or many, or as a class when expanded; others skip it.

>-|TRBV6-6|TRBJ2-7|-
TGTGCCAGCAGCGGTATGGGACCCAGCTCCTACGAGCAGTACTTC
CASSGMGPSSYEQYF
>-|TRBV13|TRBJ1-6|TRBD1
TGTGCCAGCACCTGGACAGGGGGCGCCAACTCACCCCTCCACTTT
CASTWTGGANSPLHF
>few|TRBV4-3|TRBJ1-2|-
TGCGCCAGCAGCTCCCAGGAGCCGGCGCTCTATGGCTACACCTTC
CASSSQEPALYGYTF
>few|TRBV6-5|TRBJ1-5|TRBD1
TGTGCCAGCAGTTCCGGGACAGGGCCCCAGCATTTT
CASSSGTGPQHF
>-|TRBV7-9|TRBJ2-4|TRBD1
TGTGCCAGCAACTCCTGGGACAGGCCAGGAGACATTCAGTACTTC
CASNSWDRPGDIQYF
>-|TRBV6-6|TRBJ2-7|-
TGTGCCAGCAGTTACTCGAGGCCCTCCTACGAGCAGTACTTC
CASSYSRPSYEQYF
>-|TRBV6-2/TRBV6-3|TRBJ2-7|-
TGTGCCAGCAGTTTCCGACAGTTCTACGAGCAGTACTTC
CASSFRQFYEQYF
>few|TRBV7-2|TRBJ1-2|-
TGTGCCAGCAGCTTTAGGCAGGGCCATATGCCCTTCTATGGCTACACCTTC
CASSFRQGHMPFYGYTF
>many|TRBV4-3|TRBJ2-2|-
TGCGCCAGCAGCCCCGGTGGGACGGGGGCCCCCGGGGAGCTGTTTTTT
CASSPGGTGAPGELFF
>-|TRBV6-5|TRBJ1-1|TRBD1
TGTGCCAGCAGTTACAAGGGTCCGTTCCGGGACAGGGGTGGAGAAGCTTTCTTT
CASSYKGPFRDRGGEAFF
>-|TRBV11-2|TRBJ2-1|-
TGTGCCAGCAGCCCGTTTGTTGAGCAGTTCTTC
CASSPFVEQFF
>-|TRBV6-1|TRBJ2-1|TRBD2
TGTGCCAGCAGTGATCTCACCGGGACTAGATGGTCATCCTACAATGAGCAGTTCTTC
CASSDLTGTRWSSYNEQFF
>few|TRBV4-2|TRBJ2-7|TRBD2
TGTGCCAGCAGCCAAGAGGTTAGCGGGGGGACCTACGAGCAGTACTTC
CASSQEVSGGTYEQYF
>few|TRBV29-1|TRBJ2-2|TRBD1
TGCAGCGTTGAAGATGGGGACAGGGGCGACGGACTGGCCGGGGAGCTGTTTTTT
CSVEDGDRGDGLAGELFF
>-|TRBV7-2|TRBJ2-2|TRBD2
TGTGCCAGCAGCCTTGGACTAGCGGGGTTCACCGGGGAGCTGTTTTTT
CASSLGLAGFTGELFF
>-|TRBV27|TRBJ2-3|-
TGTGCCAGCAGTCGGGACTTCACAGATACGCAGTATTTT
CASSRDFTDTQYF
>-|TRBV12-3/TRBV12-4|TRBJ2-7|-
TGTGCCAGCAGCATACCACAGAGCTCCTACGAGCAGTACTTC
CASSIPQSSYEQYF
>few|TRBV6-1|TRBJ1-2|TRBD1
TGTGCCAGCAGTGAAGCCGTCGGGACAGCGATTTATGGCTACACCTTC
CASSEAVGTAIYGYTF
>medium-sized|TRBV7-6|TRBJ2-3|TRBD2
TGTGCCAGCAGCCTCGGACTAGACCTCGATACGCAGTATTTT
CASSLGLDLDTQYF
>few|TRBV7-3|TRBJ2-5|TRBD1
TGTGCCAGCAGCTTCCAGGGGGCGCGGGAGACCCAGTACTTC
CASSFQGARETQYF
>-|TRBV11-2|TRBJ2-1|TRBD2
TGTGCCAGCACCTATCTAGCGGGGGGCCACAATGAGCAGTTCTTC
CASTYLAGGHNEQFF
>few|TRBV29-1|TRBJ2-7|-
TGCAGCGTTGAAGGGCGGACAACCTACGAGCAGTACTTC
CSVEGRTTYEQYF
>few|TRBV7-2|TRBJ1-1|TRBD1
TGTGCCAGCAGCTACCGGACAGGGGGAACTGAAGCTTTCTTT
CASSYRTGGTEAFF
>-|TRBV3-1|TRBJ2-7|-
TGTGCCAGCAGCCGCCCGGGGAGGAAAAACTACGAGCAGTACTTC
CASSRPGRKNYEQYF
>few|TRBV7-9|TRBJ1-1|-
TGTGCCAGCAGCTTCCCGGAGAACACTGAAGCTTTCTTT
CASSFPENTEAFF
>-|TRBV6-2/TRBV6-3|TRBJ1-6|TRBD1
TGTGCCAGCAGTTACTTACCGGGACAGGGGGCCGATTCACCCCTCCACTTT
CASSYLPGQGADSPLHF
>-|TRBV7-9|TRBJ1-6|-
TGTGCCAGCAGCTCCGACGGTGTTTCACCCCTCCACTTT
CASSSDGVSPLHF
>-|TRBV5-5|TRBJ2-7|-
TGTGCCAGCAGCTTCAGTGGGGCCCCGTCCTACGAGCAGTACTTC
CASSFSGAPSYEQYF
>-|TRBV4-1|TRBJ1-1|-
TGCGCCAGCAGCCAAGATCTCTTCGAGGGACGGTACACTGAAGCTTTCTTT
CASSQDLFEGRYTEAFF
>-|TRBV13|TRBJ2-7|TRBD2
TGTGCCAGCAGCTCCCCAGGAGCGGGGGCTTACGAGCAGTACTTC
CASSSPGAGAYEQYF